The 25 T cell receptor beta chains below were found in one sample sequenced in a study of cytomegalovirus exposure and HLA in healthy donors. Libraries were prepared by immunoSEQ multiplex PCR; TCRdb keeps only in-frame clonotypes and omits some of them. Here the sample spans approximately 90,000 clones, approximately 96% being singletons. Sequenced sample: PBMCs. These receptors came from a man between 18 and 35 years old in good health and CMV-seronegative.

The rearrangement links TRBV2 to TRBJ1-2; 8 bases agree with TRBD1. V lost 6 bases and J lost 2; bases outside the gene matches: 14. Germline CDR1 and CDR2: SNHLY and FYNNEI. CDR3 length: 17 residues. The chain's CDR3 is CASRGNTRTGRNYGYTF. The CDR3 DNA is TGTGCCAGCAGAGGAAATACCAGGACAGGGCGGAACTATGGCTACACCTTC.

The chain joins TRBV6-1 to TRBJ1-1, with a possible D match to TRBD1 (5 bases). Germline V CDR1 and CDR2: MNHNS, SASEGT. The CDR3 is 15 amino acids. The V gene lost 7 bases and the J gene lost 0 bases, with 15 bases spanning the gap. CDR3 in amino acids: CASTVHSGLNTEAFF. Here the CDR3 DNA reads TGTGCCAGCACAGTACATTCAGGGCTGAACACTGAAGCTTTCTTT.

V usage is TRBV9 and J usage is TRBJ2-5, with TRBD1 identical over 7 bases. The germline gives CDR1 SGDLS, CDR2 YYNGEE. The CDR3 has 14 amino acids. J gave up 3 bases and V 4 bases, and 6 bases lay outside the gene matches. The CDR3 region is CASSIGDRKETQYF. The CDR3 DNA reads as TGTGCCAGCAGCATAGGGGACAGAAAAGAGACCCAGTACTTC. The full variable domain, with the rest looked up from reference TRBV9 and TRBJ2-5, is DSGVTQTPKHLITATGQRVTLRCSPRSGDLSVYWYQQSLDQGLQFLIQYYNGEERAKGNILERFSAQQFPDLHSELNLSSLELGDSALYFCASSIGDRKETQYFGPGTRLLVL.

The chain uses TRBV5-4 and TRBJ2-7; maybe TRBD2 (5 bases). CDR1 is SGHNT, CDR2 YYREEE, per germline (reference sequence). V gave up 1 base and J gave up 3 bases, with 11 bases separating them. This CDR3 is built from 14 residues. The CDR3, as DNA: TGTGCCAGCAGCTTGAACGGGGTGGGCTACGAGCAGTACTTC. Protein product: CASSLNGVGYEQYF.

CDR3 residues: CASSQDGSSYNEQFF. CDR3 bases: TGCGCCAGCAGCCAAGATGGGAGCTCCTACAATGAGCAGTTCTTC. The chain has TRBV4-1 and TRBJ2-1; D is possibly TRBD2 (5 bases). The CDR3 runs to 15 residues. CDR1 is MGHRA and CDR2 is YSYEKL in the germline V gene. The V end lost 0 bases, the J end lost 0 bases, and 6 bases lay between the germline ends.

J is TRBJ2-7 and V is TRBV9, with a tentative D call TRBD1 (5 bases). The CDR3 is 14 residues long. The germline V gene has CDR1 SGDLS and CDR2 YYNGEE. V was clipped by 3 bases and J by 6 bases, with 16 bases between them. The CDR3 sequence: CASSGEQDDTEQYV. The CDR3 DNA reads TGTGCCAGCAGCGGCGAACAGGATGACACCGAGCAGTACGTC.

The CDR3 nucleotides read TGTGCCAGCAGAGGACAGGGATCGAACACTGAAGCTTTCTTT. Its protein product is CASRGQGSNTEAFF. This sequence joins TRBV6-4 and TRBJ1-1; 8 bases agree with TRBD1. Germline assignment: CDR1 MRHNA and CDR2 SNTAGT. The CDR3 has 14 amino acids. Trimming cost V 6 bases and J 1 base; bases outside gene matches: 4.

The chain couples TRBV21-1 to TRBJ2-3; the table gives TRBD1 as D, unverified against the DNA. TRBV21-1 constitutes a pseudogene. This CDR3 is built from 15 residues. CDR3 sequence: CASSKGQGDTDTQYF. DNA for the CDR3: TGTGCCAGCAGCAAGGGACAGGGGGACACAGATACGCAGTATTTT.

The chain combines TRBV30 with TRBJ1-1; 7 nucleotides line up with TRBD1. J lost 2 bases, V lost 1 base, and 4 bases had no gene match. The CDR3 has 14 amino acids. CDR1 is GTSNPN and CDR2 is SVGIG in the germline V gene (reference sequence). DNA of the CDR3: TGTGCCTGGAGTGGAGGGACAGAAAACACTGAAGCTTTCTTT. This translates into CAWSGGTENTEAFF.

The chain employs TRBV4-1 and TRBJ2-1; 7 bases map to TRBD1. The CDR3 spans 13 residues. Germline CDR1 MGHRA, CDR2 YSYEKL. J gave up 6 bases and V 8 bases, and 7 bases lay outside the gene matches. The CDR3 sequence: CASGRQGGNEQFF. The CDR3, as DNA: TGCGCCAGCGGTCGACAGGGCGGCAATGAGCAGTTCTTC.

This clone showed up just a few times. The chain joins TRBV6-6 to TRBJ2-5; 8 bases fit TRBD2. The V gene end was trimmed by 6 bases and the J gene end by 1 base; junction bases not matched to a gene: 4. CDR3 size: 14 residues. Germline values: CDR1 MNHNY, CDR2 SVGAGI (reference sequence). CDR3 amino acids: CASSSGGTQETQYF. In DNA, the CDR3 is TGTGCCAGCAGCTCGGGGGGGACCCAAGAGACCCAGTACTTC.

The rearrangement links TRBV4-1 to TRBJ1-1, with D hard to call. The CDR3 is 14 amino acids. Germline CDR1 reads MGHRA; CDR2 reads YSYEKL. V lost 1 base and J 1 base, leaving 7 bases between the germline ends. The CDR3 loop is CASSQGQKNTEAFF. Here the CDR3 DNA reads TGCGCCAGCAGCCAAGGTCAAAAGAACACTGAAGCTTTCTTT.

This CDR3 is CASSTTGTGNQPQHF. CDR3 sequence (DNA): TGTGCCAGCAGTACAACCGGGACAGGGAATCAGCCCCAGCATTTT. This chain uses TRBV7-9 with TRBJ1-5; 9 bases are shared with TRBD1. Unmatched junction bases numbered 7, after V lost 6 bases and J lost 4 bases. CDR3 length equals 15 residues. The germline V gene encodes CDR1 SEHNR and CDR2 FQNEAQ (reference sequence).

V gene TRBV14 combines with J gene TRBJ2-1; D possibly corresponds to TRBD2 (5 bases). The germline CDR1 and CDR2 sequences are SGHDN and FVKESK. This CDR3 contains 17 residues. V was pared by 2 bases and J by 0 bases, with 14 bases between. This CDR3 is CASSQLVTISSYNEQFF. CDR3 DNA sequence: TGTGCCAGCAGCCAACTGGTGACTATAAGCTCCTACAATGAGCAGTTCTTC.

This chain links TRBV7-2 with TRBJ2-3; possibly TRBD2 for D (5 bases). In germline, CDR1 is SGHTA, CDR2 FQGNSA. The CDR3 spans 14 residues. V lost 7 bases and J lost 2, with 13 bases in between. CDR3: CASTLPGSTDTQYF. In nucleotides, the CDR3 is TGTGCCAGCACCCTACCGGGATCCACAGATACGCAGTATTTT.

The rearrangement joins TRBV6-1 to TRBJ2-1, with unresolved D. This CDR3 contains 15 residues. V gave up 5 bases and J gave up 4 bases, with 15 bases separating them. Germline CDR1 is MNHNS and CDR2 is SASEGT. CDR3 residues: CASSPAAGEYNEQFF. CDR3 sequence (DNA): TGTGCCAGCAGTCCCGCGGCCGGAGAATACAATGAGCAGTTCTTC.

This rearrangement joins TRBV12-5 to TRBJ2-3, with TRBD1 identical over 7 bases. The germline CDR1 and CDR2 sequences are LGHNT and FRNRAP. The CDR3 loop spans 15 amino acids. Unmatched junction bases numbered 7, after V lost 5 bases and J lost 2 bases. The CDR3, as DNA: TGTGCTAGTGGTGCCCTGACAGGGTACACAGATACGCAGTATTTT. Its protein is CASGALTGYTDTQYF.

In DNA, the CDR3 is TGTGCCAGCTCCCAAAACAGAATCAATCAGCCCCAGCATTTT. Translation gives CASSQNRINQPQHF. The chain joins TRBV18 to TRBJ1-5; D not resolved. Germline V gene sequence: CDR1 KGHSH, CDR2 LQKENI. Trimming removed 6 bases at V and 3 bases at J, with 12 bases between. The CDR3 length is 14 residues. The whole variable domain, filled in from reference TRBV18 and TRBJ1-5, reads NAGVMQNPRHLVRRRGQEARLRCSPMKGHSHVYWYRQLPEEGLKFMVYLQKENIIDESGMPKERFSAEFPKEGPSILRIQQVVRGDSAAYFCASSQNRINQPQHFGDGTRLSIL.

V usage is TRBV6-4 and J usage is TRBJ2-2; TRBD1 agrees at 8 bases. CDR1 and CDR2 from the germline V gene are MRHNA and SNTAGT. Trimming at V came to 0 bases and at J to 3 bases, leaving 12 bases not matched to a gene. The CDR3 is 19 residues long. The CDR3 loop is CASSDSRRQGPGDTGELFF. In DNA form, the CDR3 reads TGTGCCAGCAGTGACTCACGAAGACAGGGGCCGGGGGACACCGGGGAGCTGTTTTTT.

The chain links TRBV5-1 to TRBJ1-2, with 8 bases aligning to TRBD1. The CDR3 consists of 17 residues. Unmatched junction bases numbered 13, after V lost 0 bases and J lost 6 bases. The V gene's germline CDR1 is SGHRS and CDR2 YFSETQ. The CDR3 region is CASSLALNRDRYDGYTF. The CDR3 coding sequence is TGCGCCAGCAGCTTGGCCCTAAACCGGGACAGGTACGATGGCTACACCTTC.

The chain couples TRBV4-1 to TRBJ2-3, with 7 bases matching TRBD2. The CDR3 loop spans 15 amino acids. Germline V lookup: CDR1 MGHRA, CDR2 YSYEKL. V shed 3 bases and J 9 bases; nucleotides not matched to a gene: 12. The DNA for the CDR3 is TGCGCCAGCAGCCAGGCCGGACGGGCAGCGGGGACGCAGTATTTT. This gives the protein CASSQAGRAAGTQYF.

V and J are TRBV9 and TRBJ2-6; D call uncertain. The V gene lost 4 bases and the J gene lost 0 bases, with 17 bases spanning the gap. CDR1 SGDLS and CDR2 YYNGEE come from the germline V gene. The CDR3 runs to 18 residues. CDR3 DNA sequence: TGTGCCAGCAGCCTTAGCTTTGACTCTTACTCTGGGGCCAACGTCCTGACTTTC. Protein sequence: CASSLSFDSYSGANVLTF.

The chain joins TRBV7-2 to TRBJ1-5; D is possibly TRBD1 (5 bases). Deletions cut 3 bases from V and 2 bases from J, with 8 bases between. The CDR3 is 14 residues long. The germline CDR1 and CDR2 sequences are SGHTA and FQGNSA. This CDR3 is CASSFDSRNQPQHF. CDR3 nucleotide sequence: TGTGCCAGCAGCTTTGACAGCCGCAATCAGCCCCAGCATTTT. Variable domain in full (rest from reference TRBV7-2 and TRBJ1-5): GAGVSQSPSNKVTEKGKDVELRCDPISGHTALYWYRQSLGQGLEFLIYFQGNSAPDKSGLPSDRFSAERTGGSVSTLTIQRTQQEDSAVYLCASSFDSRNQPQHFGDGTRLSIL.

J is TRBJ2-2 and V is TRBV6-6, with D unclear. Trimming cost V 6 bases and J 5 bases, with 7 bases left between them. CDR3 length: 12 amino acids. Germline CDR1 and CDR2: MNHNY and SVGAGI (reference sequence). The CDR3 sequence is CASRRLTGELFF. The DNA for the CDR3 is TGTGCCAGCAGAAGACTGACCGGGGAGCTGTTTTTT.

J is TRBJ2-7 and V is TRBV6-5; 7 bases fit TRBD1. The CDR3 is made up of 14 amino acids. The junction had 6 bases not matched to a gene; V was cut back by 6 bases and J by 1 base. Germline V CDR1 and CDR2: MNHEY, SVGAGI. The CDR3 loop reads CASRRDRESYEQYV. DNA of the CDR3: TGTGCCAGCAGGCGAGACAGGGAATCCTACGAGCAGTACGTC.